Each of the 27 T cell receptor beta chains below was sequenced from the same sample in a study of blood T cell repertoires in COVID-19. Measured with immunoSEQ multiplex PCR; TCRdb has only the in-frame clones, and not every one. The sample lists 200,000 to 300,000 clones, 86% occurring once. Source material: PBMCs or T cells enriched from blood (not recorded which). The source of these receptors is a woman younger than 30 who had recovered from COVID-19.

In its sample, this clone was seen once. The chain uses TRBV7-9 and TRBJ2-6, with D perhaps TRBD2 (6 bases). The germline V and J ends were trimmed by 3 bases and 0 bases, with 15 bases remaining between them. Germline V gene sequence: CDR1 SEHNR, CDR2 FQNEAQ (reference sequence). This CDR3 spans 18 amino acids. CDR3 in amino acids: CASSFGGTEASGANVLTF. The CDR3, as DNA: TGTGCCAGCAGCTTCGGCGGGACGGAAGCCTCTGGGGCCAACGTCCTGACTTTC.

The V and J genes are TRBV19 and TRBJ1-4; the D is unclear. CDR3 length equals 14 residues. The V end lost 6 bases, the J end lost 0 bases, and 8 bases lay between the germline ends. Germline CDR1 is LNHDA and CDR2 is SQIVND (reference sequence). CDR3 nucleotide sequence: TGTGCCAGTAGAACCGGGACAACTAATGAAAAACTGTTTTTT. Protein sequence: CASRTGTTNEKLFF.

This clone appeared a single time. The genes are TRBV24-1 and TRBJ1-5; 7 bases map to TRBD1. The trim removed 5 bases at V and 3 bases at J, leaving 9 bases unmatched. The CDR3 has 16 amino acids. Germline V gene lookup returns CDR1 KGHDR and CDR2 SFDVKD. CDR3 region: CATSGQDGTVNQPQHF. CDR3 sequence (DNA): TGTGCCACCAGTGGACAAGACGGGACAGTCAATCAGCCCCAGCATTTT.

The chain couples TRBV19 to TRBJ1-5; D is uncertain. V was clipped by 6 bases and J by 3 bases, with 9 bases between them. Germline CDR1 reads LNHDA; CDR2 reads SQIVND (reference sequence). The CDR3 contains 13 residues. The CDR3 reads CASSSEPNQPQHF. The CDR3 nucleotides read TGTGCCAGTAGCTCGGAGCCCAATCAGCCCCAGCATTTT.

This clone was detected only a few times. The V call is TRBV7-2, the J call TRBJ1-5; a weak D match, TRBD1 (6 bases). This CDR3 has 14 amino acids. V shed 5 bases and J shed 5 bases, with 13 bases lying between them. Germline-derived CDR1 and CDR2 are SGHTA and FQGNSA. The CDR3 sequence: CASSHQGLDQPQHF. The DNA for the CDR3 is TGTGCCAGCAGCCACCAGGGGTTGGATCAGCCCCAGCATTTT.

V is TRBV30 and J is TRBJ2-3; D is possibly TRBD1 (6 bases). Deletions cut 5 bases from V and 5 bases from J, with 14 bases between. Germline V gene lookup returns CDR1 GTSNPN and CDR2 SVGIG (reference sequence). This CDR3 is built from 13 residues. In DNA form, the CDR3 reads TGTGCCTGGCAACAGGGAGCCGAAGATACGCAGTATTTT. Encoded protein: CAWQQGAEDTQYF.

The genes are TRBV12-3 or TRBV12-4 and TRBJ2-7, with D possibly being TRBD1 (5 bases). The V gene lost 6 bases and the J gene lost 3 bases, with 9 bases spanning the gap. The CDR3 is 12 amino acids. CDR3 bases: TGTGCCAGCAGCGAACAGGTCTACGAGCAGTACTTC. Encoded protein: CASSEQVYEQYF.

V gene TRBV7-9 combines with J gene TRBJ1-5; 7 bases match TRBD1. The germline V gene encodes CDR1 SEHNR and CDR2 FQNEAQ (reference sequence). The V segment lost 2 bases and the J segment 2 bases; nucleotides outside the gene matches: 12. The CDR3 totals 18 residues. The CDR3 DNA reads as TGTGCCAGCAGCTTAAACGACTGGGCAGGGGGAGGCAATCAGCCCCAGCATTTT. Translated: CASSLNDWAGGGNQPQHF.

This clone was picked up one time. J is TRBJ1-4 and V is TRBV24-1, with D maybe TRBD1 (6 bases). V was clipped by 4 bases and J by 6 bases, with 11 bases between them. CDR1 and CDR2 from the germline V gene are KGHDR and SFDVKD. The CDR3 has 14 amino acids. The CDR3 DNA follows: TGTGCCACCAGTGACGGGGGGCGAGATGAAAAACTGTTTTTT. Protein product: CATSDGGRDEKLFF.

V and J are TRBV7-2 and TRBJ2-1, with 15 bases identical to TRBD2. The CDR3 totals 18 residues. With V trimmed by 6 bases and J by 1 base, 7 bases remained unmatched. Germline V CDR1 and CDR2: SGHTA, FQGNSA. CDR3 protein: CASSSGTSGRYSYNEQFF. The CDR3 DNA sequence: TGTGCCAGCAGTTCCGGGACTAGCGGGAGGTATTCCTACAATGAGCAGTTCTTC. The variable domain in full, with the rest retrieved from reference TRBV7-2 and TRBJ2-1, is GAGVSQSPSNKVTEKGKDVELRCDPISGHTALYWYRQSLGQGLEFLIYFQGNSAPDKSGLPSDRFSAERTGGSVSTLTIQRTQQEDSAVYLCASSSGTSGRYSYNEQFFGPGTRLTVL.

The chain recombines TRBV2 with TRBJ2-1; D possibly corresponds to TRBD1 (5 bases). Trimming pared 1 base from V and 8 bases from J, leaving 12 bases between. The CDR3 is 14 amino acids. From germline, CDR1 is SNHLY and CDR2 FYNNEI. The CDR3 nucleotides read TGTGCCAGCAGTGAAGGGGCAGGGTCCTATGAGCAGTTCTTC. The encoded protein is CASSEGAGSYEQFF.

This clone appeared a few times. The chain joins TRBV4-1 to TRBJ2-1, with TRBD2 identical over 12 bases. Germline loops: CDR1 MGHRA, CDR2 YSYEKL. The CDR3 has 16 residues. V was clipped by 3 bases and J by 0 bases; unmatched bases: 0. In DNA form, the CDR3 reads TGCGCCAGCAGCCAGACTAGCGGGAGCTCCTACAATGAGCAGTTCTTC. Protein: CASSQTSGSSYNEQFF.

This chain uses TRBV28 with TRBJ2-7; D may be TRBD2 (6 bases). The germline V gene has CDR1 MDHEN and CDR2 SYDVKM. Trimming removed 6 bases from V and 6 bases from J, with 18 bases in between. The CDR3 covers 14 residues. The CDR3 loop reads CASSPGRISREQYF. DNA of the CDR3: TGTGCCAGCAGCCCTGGGAGGATCTCTCGCGAGCAGTACTTC. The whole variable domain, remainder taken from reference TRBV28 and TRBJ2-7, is DVKVTQSSRYLVKRTGEKVFLECVQDMDHENMFWYRQDPGLGLRLIYFSYDVKMKEKGDIPEGYSVSREKKERFSLILESASTNQTSMYLCASSPGRISREQYFGPGTRLTVT.

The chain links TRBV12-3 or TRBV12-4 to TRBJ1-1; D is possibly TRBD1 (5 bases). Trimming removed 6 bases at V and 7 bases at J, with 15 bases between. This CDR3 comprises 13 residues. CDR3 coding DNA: TGTGCCAGCAGCCTCGGGGGGGGACTTGAAGCTTTCTTT. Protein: CASSLGGGLEAFF.

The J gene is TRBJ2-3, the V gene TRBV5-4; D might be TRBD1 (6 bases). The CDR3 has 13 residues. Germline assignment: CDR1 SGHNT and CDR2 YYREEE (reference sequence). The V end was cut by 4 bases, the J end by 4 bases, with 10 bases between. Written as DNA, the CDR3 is TGTGCCAGCAGCCTGACAGGTTCAGATACGCAGTATTTT. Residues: CASSLTGSDTQYF.

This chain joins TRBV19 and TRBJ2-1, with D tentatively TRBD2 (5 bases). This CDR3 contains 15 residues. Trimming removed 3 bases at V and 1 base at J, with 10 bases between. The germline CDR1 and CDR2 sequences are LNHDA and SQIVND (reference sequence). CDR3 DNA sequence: TGTGCCAGTAGTATCTCCGGGGAGTCCTACAATGAGCAGTTCTTC. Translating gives CASSISGESYNEQFF.

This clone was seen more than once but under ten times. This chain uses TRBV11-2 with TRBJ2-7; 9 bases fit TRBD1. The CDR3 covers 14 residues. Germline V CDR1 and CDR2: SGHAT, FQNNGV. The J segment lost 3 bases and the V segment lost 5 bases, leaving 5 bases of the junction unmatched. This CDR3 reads CASSPGQGDYEQYF. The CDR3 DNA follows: TGTGCCAGCAGCCCGGGACAGGGAGACTACGAGCAGTACTTC.

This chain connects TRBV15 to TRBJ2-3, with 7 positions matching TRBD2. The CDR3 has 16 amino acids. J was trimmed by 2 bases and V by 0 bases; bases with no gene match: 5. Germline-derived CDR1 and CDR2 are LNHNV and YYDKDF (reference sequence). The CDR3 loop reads CATSRDGLAVTDTQYF. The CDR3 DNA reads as TGTGCCACCAGCAGAGATGGCCTAGCGGTCACAGATACGCAGTATTTT.

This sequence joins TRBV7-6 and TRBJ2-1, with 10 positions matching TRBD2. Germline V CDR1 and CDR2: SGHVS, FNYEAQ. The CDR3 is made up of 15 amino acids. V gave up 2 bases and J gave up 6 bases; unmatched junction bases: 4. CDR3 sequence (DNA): TGTGCCAGCAGCTTAATTAGCGGGAGGCCCAATGAGCAGTTCTTC. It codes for CASSLISGRPNEQFF.

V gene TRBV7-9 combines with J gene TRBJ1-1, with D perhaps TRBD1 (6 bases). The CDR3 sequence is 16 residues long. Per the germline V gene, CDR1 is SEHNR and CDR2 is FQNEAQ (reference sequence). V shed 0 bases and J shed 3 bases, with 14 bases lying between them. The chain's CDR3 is CASSLAGPGADTEAFF. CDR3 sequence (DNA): TGTGCCAGCAGCTTAGCGGGTCCAGGGGCGGACACTGAAGCTTTCTTT.

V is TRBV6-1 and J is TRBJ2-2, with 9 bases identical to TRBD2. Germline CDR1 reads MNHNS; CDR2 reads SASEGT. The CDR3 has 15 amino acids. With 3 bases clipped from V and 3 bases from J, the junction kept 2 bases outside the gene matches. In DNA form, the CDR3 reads TGTGCCAGCAGTGAGGGACTAGCTCACACCGGGGAGCTGTTTTTT. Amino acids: CASSEGLAHTGELFF.

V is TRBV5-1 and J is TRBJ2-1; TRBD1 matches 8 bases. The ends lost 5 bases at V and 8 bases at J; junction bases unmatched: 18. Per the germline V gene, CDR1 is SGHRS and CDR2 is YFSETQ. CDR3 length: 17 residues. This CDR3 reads CASRKGVGTGVWDEQFF. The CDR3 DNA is TGCGCCAGCAGGAAGGGGGTCGGGACAGGAGTTTGGGATGAGCAGTTCTTC.

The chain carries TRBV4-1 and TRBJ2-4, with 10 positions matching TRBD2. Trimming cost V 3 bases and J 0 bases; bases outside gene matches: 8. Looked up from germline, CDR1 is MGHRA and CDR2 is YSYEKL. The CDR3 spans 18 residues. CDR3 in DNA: TGCGCCAGCAGCCAGGGACTAGCGCGGGGGGTAGCCAAAAACATTCAGTACTTC. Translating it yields CASSQGLARGVAKNIQYF.

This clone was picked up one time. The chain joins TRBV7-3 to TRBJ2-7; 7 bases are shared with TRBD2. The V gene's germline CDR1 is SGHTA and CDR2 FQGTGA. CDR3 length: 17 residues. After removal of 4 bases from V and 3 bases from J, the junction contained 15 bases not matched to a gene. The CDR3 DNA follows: TGTGCCAGCAGCTCCGGGGGGTCGAACATCCAAAGCTACGAGCAGTACTTC. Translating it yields CASSSGGSNIQSYEQYF.

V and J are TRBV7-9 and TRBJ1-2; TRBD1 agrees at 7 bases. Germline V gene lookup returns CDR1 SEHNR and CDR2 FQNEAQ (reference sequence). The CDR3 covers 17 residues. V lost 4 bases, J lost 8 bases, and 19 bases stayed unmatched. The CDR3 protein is CASSSGLGTVANIGYTF. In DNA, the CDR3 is TGTGCCAGCAGCTCCGGGTTAGGGACAGTCGCCAATATCGGCTACACCTTC.

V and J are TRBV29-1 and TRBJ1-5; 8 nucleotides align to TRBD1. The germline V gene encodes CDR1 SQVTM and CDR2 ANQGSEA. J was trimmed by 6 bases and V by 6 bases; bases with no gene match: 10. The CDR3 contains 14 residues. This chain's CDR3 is CSVVTGDGSQPQHF. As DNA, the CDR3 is TGCAGCGTCGTGACAGGGGATGGAAGTCAGCCCCAGCATTTT.

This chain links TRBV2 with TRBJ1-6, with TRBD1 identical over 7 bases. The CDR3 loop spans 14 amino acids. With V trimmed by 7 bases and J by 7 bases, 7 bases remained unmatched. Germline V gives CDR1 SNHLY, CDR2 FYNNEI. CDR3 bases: TGTGCCAGCACCGGACAGGTCGAAAATTCACCCCTCCACTTT. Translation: CASTGQVENSPLHF. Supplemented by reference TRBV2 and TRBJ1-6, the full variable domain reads EPEVTQTPSHQVTQMGQEVILRCVPISNHLYFYWYRQILGQKVEFLVSFYNNEISEKSEIFDDQFSVERPDGSNFTLKIRSTKLEDSAMYFCASTGQVENSPLHFGNGTRLTVT.